The entry below describes one T cell receptor beta chain. V was shortened by 4 bases and J by 4 bases, with 13 bases between the two germline ends. The CDR3 extends over 14 amino acids. Per germline, CDR1 MDHEN and CDR2 SYDVKM. The data were taken from a study of technical replicates of blood from a handful of donors. Generated by immunoSEQ multiplex PCR, the TCRdb table keeps only in-frame clones and is missing some. The sample carries about 83,000 clones, around nine tenths recorded once. The origin of this receptor is a human donor in good health. The chain is built from TRBV28 and TRBJ1-2; D remains unclear. The sequenced material came from T cells isolated from PBMCs. This chain's CDR3 is CASSSAGNLYGYTF. CDR3 nucleotides: TGTGCCAGCAGTTCCGCCGGGAACCTCTATGGCTACACCTTC.